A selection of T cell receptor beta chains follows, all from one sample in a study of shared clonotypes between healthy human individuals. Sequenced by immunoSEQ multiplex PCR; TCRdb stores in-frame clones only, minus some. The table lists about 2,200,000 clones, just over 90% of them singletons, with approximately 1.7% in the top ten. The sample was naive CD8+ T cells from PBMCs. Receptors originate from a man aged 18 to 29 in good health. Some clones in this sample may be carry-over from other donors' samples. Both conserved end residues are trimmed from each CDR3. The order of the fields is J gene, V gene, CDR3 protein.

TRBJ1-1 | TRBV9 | ASSVGFKNTEAF
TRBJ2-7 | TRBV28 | ASSLLTGWSYEQY
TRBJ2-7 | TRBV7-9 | ASSTPGTGVYEQY
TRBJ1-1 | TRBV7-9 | ASSRERADEAF
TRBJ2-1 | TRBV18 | ASSPPDGGMGSGEQF
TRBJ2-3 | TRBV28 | ASAEPEVAGDTQY
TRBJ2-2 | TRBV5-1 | GSRDRGTGELF
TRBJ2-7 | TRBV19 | ASSQRTVAYEQY
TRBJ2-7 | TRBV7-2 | ASSNRDGVYEQY
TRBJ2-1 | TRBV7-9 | ASSLVGTSGNEQF
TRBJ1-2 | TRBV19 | ASSFFDRGNYGYT
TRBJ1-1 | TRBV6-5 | ASSERGRTEAF
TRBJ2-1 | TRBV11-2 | ASSLNSGSGQF
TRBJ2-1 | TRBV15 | ATSLGLADNEQF
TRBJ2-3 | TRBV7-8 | ASSHTDTQY
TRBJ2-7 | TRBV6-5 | ASSLQDRGGYEQY
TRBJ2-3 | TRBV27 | ASSLRLLGGTDTQY
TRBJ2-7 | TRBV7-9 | ASSLAGPILNYEQY
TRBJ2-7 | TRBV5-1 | ASSLETHLHEQY
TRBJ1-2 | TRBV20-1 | SARGTGYT
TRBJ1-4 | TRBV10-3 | AISEGQGWEEKLF
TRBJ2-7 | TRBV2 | ASSEGIRDRGE
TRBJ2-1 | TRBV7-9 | ASSFPSGQELVEQF
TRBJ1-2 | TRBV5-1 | ASSLAGGLGAQGDGYT
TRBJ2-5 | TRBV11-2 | ASSLGLAGGPVLKTQY
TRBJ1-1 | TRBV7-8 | ASSRPVNTEAF
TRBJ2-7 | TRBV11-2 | ASSSWTSGVSYEQY
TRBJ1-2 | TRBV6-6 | ASSYLGATYGYT